Described below is a single TCR beta chain sequence and its context. These data come from a study of T cell responses to AZD1222 COVID-19 vaccine. The germline V gene encodes CDR1 LNHDA and CDR2 SQIVND (reference sequence). The CDR3 is made up of 15 amino acids. With 4 bases removed from V and 4 bases from J, the gap between germline ends came to 14 bases. The table came from immunoSEQ multiplex PCR; TCRdb's copy has only in-frame clones and leaves some out. Counted here are about 140,000 clones, around 91% occurring once; the ten biggest clones make up under 2%. This TCR derives from an adult in good health. Sequenced here: peripheral blood, sampled on day 0 of AZD1222 vaccination. This chain joins TRBV19 and TRBJ1-5; possible D gene TRBD1, 5 bases. CDR3 residues: CASSTGRGENQPQHF. In DNA, the CDR3 is TGTGCCAGTAGTACAGGGCGGGGGGAAAATCAGCCCCAGCATTTT.